This is a list of T cell receptor beta chains from one sample in a study of shared clonotypes between healthy human individuals. Profiled with immunoSEQ multiplex PCR; TCRdb holds only in-frame clones, not every one. The sample holds hundreds of thousands of clones, less than 80% seen once. Sample: PBMCs. These receptor sequences come from a middle-aged woman in good health. Some clones in this sample may be carry-over from other donors' samples. CDR3s include the opening cysteine and the closing phenylalanine or tryptophan. Fields, in order: D gene, J gene, clone size, V gene, CDR3 DNA, CDR3 protein. D genes are given only for firm matches. A clone size is listed for some rows: how often the clone was seen (once, few, many), or a class if it is expanded.

d_call: -
j_call: TRBJ1-2
clone_size: few
v_call: TRBV6-1
cdr3_nt: TGTGCCAGCAGTGTTAGGGATGGCTACACCTTC
cdr3_aa: CASSVRDGYTF

d_call: TRBD2
j_call: TRBJ2-3
clone_size: -
v_call: TRBV9
cdr3_nt: TGTGCCAGCAGCCCCCGGGACTACGGTACGCAGTATTTT
cdr3_aa: CASSPRDYGTQYF

d_call: -
j_call: TRBJ2-5
clone_size: -
v_call: TRBV20-1
cdr3_nt: TGCAGTGCTAGTCGTCGGGAGACCCAGTACTTC
cdr3_aa: CSASRRETQYF

d_call: -
j_call: TRBJ2-6
clone_size: few
v_call: TRBV11-2
cdr3_nt: TGTGCCAGTAGGAGGGCTGGGGCCAACGTCCTGACTTTC
cdr3_aa: CASRRAGANVLTF

d_call: TRBD1
j_call: TRBJ1-2
clone_size: -
v_call: TRBV11-2
cdr3_nt: TGTGCCAGCAGCACCGACAGGGCGCACTATGGCTACACCTTC
cdr3_aa: CASSTDRAHYGYTF

d_call: -
j_call: TRBJ1-6
clone_size: many
v_call: TRBV7-2
cdr3_nt: TGTGCCAGCAGCTTAGCGATGCAGGGAGGGTCACCCCTCCACTTT
cdr3_aa: CASSLAMQGGSPLHF

d_call: -
j_call: TRBJ1-6
clone_size: -
v_call: TRBV28
cdr3_nt: TGTGCCAGCAGTTTATTAGCGGCTTCACCCCTCCACTTT
cdr3_aa: CASSLLAASPLHF

d_call: -
j_call: TRBJ2-3
clone_size: -
v_call: TRBV11-3
cdr3_nt: TGTGCCAGCAGCAGCCGCGGGACAGATAGCACAGATACGCAGTATTTT
cdr3_aa: CASSSRGTDSTDTQYF

d_call: -
j_call: TRBJ2-7
clone_size: -
v_call: TRBV4-3
cdr3_nt: TGCGCCAGCAGCCAAGGGGCAGGGACCCCCTACGAGCAGTACTTC
cdr3_aa: CASSQGAGTPYEQYF

d_call: -
j_call: TRBJ2-2
clone_size: -
v_call: TRBV6-5
cdr3_nt: TGTGCCTCGTCTCATAACACCGGGGAGCTGTTTTTT
cdr3_aa: CASSHNTGELFF

d_call: -
j_call: TRBJ2-1
clone_size: once
v_call: TRBV7-1
cdr3_nt: TGTGCCAGCAGCTTAGTTGCGGGGGCGGAGTACAATGAGCAGTTCTTC
cdr3_aa: CASSLVAGAEYNEQFF

d_call: -
j_call: TRBJ2-5
clone_size: -
v_call: TRBV4-2
cdr3_nt: TGTGCCAGCAGCCAAGTAGGGGACATTCCTTACTTC
cdr3_aa: CASSQVGDIPYF